Each of the 19 T cell receptor beta chains below was sequenced from the same sample in a study of blood T cells in healthy people across ages. Primed by a sample-barcoded 5' primer and a J-beta primer mix, a second PCR proceeded for 7 to 11 cycles. TCRdb reprocessed the 5' RACE reads with MiXCR, giving one entry per CDR3 protein. The sample has roughly 800,000 distinct CDR3 sequences, 35% to 40% seen once. The sequenced sample was blood. These receptors were taken from a man between 18 and 35 years old in good health.

This clonotype was detected many times. At one boundary the junction diverges from the germline segment, which might be a read error. J is TRBJ2-7 and V is TRBV20-1; 9 bases are a match to TRBD1. The CDR3 contains 12 residues. Germline V gene data show CDR1 as DFQATT and CDR2 as SNEGSKA (reference sequence). The chain's CDR3 is CSPRTGDYEQYF. The CDR3 region has the DNA TGCAGTCCTAGGACAGGGGATTACGAGCAGTACTTC.

This clonotype was seen a few times. The chain links TRBV7-2 to TRBJ2-3; no firm D call. The V gene's germline CDR1 is SGHTA and CDR2 FQGNSA. Trimming removed 5 bases from V and 5 bases from J, with 11 bases in between. The CDR3 covers 13 residues. CDR3 residues: CASSRLGQDTQYF. DNA for the CDR3: TGTGCCAGCAGCCGGTTGGGCCAAGATACGCAGTATTTT.

This chain links TRBV20-1 with TRBJ2-2; 7 bases fit TRBD2. The CDR3 sequence is 15 residues long. J gave up 5 bases and V 6 bases, and 12 bases lay outside the gene matches. Germline V gene data show CDR1 as DFQATT and CDR2 as SNEGSKA (reference sequence). This CDR3 is CSAIAVGGGTGELFF. The DNA of the CDR3 is TGCAGTGCCATAGCTGTGGGGGGGGGAACCGGGGAGCTGTTTTTT.

This clonotype was counted many times. This chain uses TRBV20-1 with TRBJ2-3, with D possibly matching TRBD2 (6 bases). The CDR3 runs 17 residues. CDR1 is DFQATT and CDR2 is SNEGSKA in the germline V gene (reference sequence). The ends were cut back, 4 bases at V and 6 bases at J, with 26 bases in the middle. The CDR3 loop is CSATGTQVSTVSDTQYF. In DNA, the CDR3 is TGCAGTGCTACGGGGACTCAGGTATCCACCGTGTCCGATACGCAGTATTTT.

This clonotype was detected only a few times. This chain uses TRBV2 with TRBJ2-1; TRBD2 matches at 10 bases. The ends lost 6 bases at V and 5 bases at J; junction bases unmatched: 7. The length of the CDR3 is 15 residues. Germline lookup yields CDR1 SNHLY and CDR2 FYNNEI. The CDR3 sequence is CASRASGTSDNEQFF. The CDR3 bases are TGTGCCAGCAGGGCCTCCGGGACTAGCGACAATGAGCAGTTCTTC.

The chain recombines TRBV7-2 with TRBJ2-1; D not resolved. CDR1 is SGHTA, CDR2 FQGNSA, per germline. Trimming pared 6 bases from V and 6 bases from J, leaving 15 bases between. CDR3 length: 14 amino acids. The CDR3 here is CASSDEWASNEQFF. The CDR3 region has the DNA TGTGCCAGCAGTGACGAATGGGCCTCCAATGAGCAGTTCTTC. Full variable domain (missing parts from reference TRBV7-2 and TRBJ2-1): GAGVSQSPSNKVTEKGKDVELRCDPISGHTALYWYRQSLGQGLEFLIYFQGNSAPDKSGLPSDRFSAERTGGSVSTLTIQRTQQEDSAVYLCASSDEWASNEQFFGPGTRLTVL.

In the case of this clonotype: One end of the junction does not line up with germline, which may come from a read error. The chain carries TRBV7-2 and TRBJ2-7; 8 bases line up with TRBD1. The CDR3 covers 14 residues. Per the germline V gene, CDR1 is SGHTA and CDR2 is FQGNSA. The CDR3 region has the DNA TGTGCCAGCATCTTACAGGGACAGGACAATGAGCAGTACTTC. Translating it yields CASILQGQDNEQYF.

This clonotype was found many times. The J gene is TRBJ2-5, the V gene TRBV29-1; unclear D gene. The CDR3 has 12 residues. Germline CDR1 SQVTM, CDR2 ANQGSEA. The V and J ends lost 2 bases and 11 bases respectively, with 15 bases between them. CDR3 protein: CSVEIRDNEQYF. The CDR3 DNA is TGCAGCGTTGAAATCCGCGACAATGAGCAGTACTTC.

The chain is built from TRBV5-4 and TRBJ2-2; D could derive from TRBD1 or TRBD2 (5 bases each). This CDR3 is built from 14 residues. CDR1 SGHNT and CDR2 YYREEE come from the germline V gene (reference sequence). V was shortened by 4 bases and J by 5 bases, with 12 bases between the two germline ends. Here the CDR3 reads CASSPGAKTGELFF. In DNA form, the CDR3 reads TGTGCCAGCAGCCCCGGGGCAAAGACCGGGGAGCTGTTTTTT.

The J gene is TRBJ1-1, the V gene TRBV7-8, with 11 bases fitting TRBD1. V lost 6 bases, J lost 0 bases, and 6 bases stayed unmatched. This CDR3 comprises 16 residues. The V gene's germline CDR1 is SGHVS and CDR2 FQNEAQ. CDR3 protein: CASSWTGGFLNTEAFF. CDR3 in DNA: TGTGCCAGCAGTTGGACAGGGGGCTTCTTGAACACTGAAGCTTTCTTT. The full variable domain, in which reference TRBV7-8 and TRBJ1-1 provide the parts outside the CDR3, is GAGVSQSPRYKVAKRGQDVALRCDPISGHVSLFWYQQALGQGPEFLTYFQNEAQLDKSGLPSDRFFAERPEGSVSTLKIQRTQQEDSAVYLCASSWTGGFLNTEAFFGQGTRLTVV.

The chain joins TRBV20-1 to TRBJ1-2; TRBD1 aligns across 7 bases. The CDR3 runs 16 residues. Germline V gives CDR1 DFQATT, CDR2 SNEGSKA (reference sequence). V was pared by 6 bases and J by 1 base, with 14 bases of the junction left unmatched. CDR3: CSAPTGIWGGNYGYTF. CDR3 bases: TGCAGTGCCCCGACAGGGATCTGGGGCGGTAACTATGGCTACACCTTC.

There are many counts of this clonotype. The V gene is TRBV7-9, the J gene TRBJ2-7, with D unclear. V lost 4 bases, J lost 4 bases, and 5 bases lay in between. Germline values: CDR1 SEHNR, CDR2 FQNEAQ (reference sequence). This CDR3 has 11 residues. CDR3 in DNA: TGTGCCAGCAGCTCTAATTACGAGCAGTACTTC. Translating gives CASSSNYEQYF.

In its sample, this clonotype was seen many times. The chain joins TRBV7-2 to TRBJ2-3; no clear D. CDR1 SGHTA and CDR2 FQGNSA come from the germline V gene. This CDR3 has 14 residues. V was trimmed by 3 bases and J by 1 base, leaving 8 bases between them. The DNA for the CDR3 is TGTGCCAGCAGCTTTTTTGAGGGCACAGATACGCAGTATTTT. This codes for CASSFFEGTDTQYF.

The V gene is TRBV28, the J gene TRBJ1-2; the D is unclear. CDR3 length: 12 amino acids. Germline CDR1 and CDR2: MDHEN and SYDVKM. The V end lost 2 bases, the J end lost 8 bases, and 9 bases lay between the germline ends. The chain's CDR3 is CASSLADQGYTF. The CDR3 DNA reads TGTGCCAGCAGTTTAGCTGATCAAGGCTACACCTTC.

This clonotype has only a few counts. The chain uses TRBV20-1 and TRBJ1-1, with D maybe TRBD1 (5 bases). Between the trimmed V and J ends, which lost 1 base and 1 base, there was a span of 13 bases. CDR3 length: 15 amino acids. Germline CDR1 and CDR2: DFQATT and SNEGSKA (reference sequence). This CDR3 is CSARVPSGSNTEAFF. CDR3 bases: TGCAGTGCTAGAGTCCCATCAGGGTCGAACACTGAAGCTTTCTTT.

This clonotype was counted between two and nine times. V usage is TRBV2 and J usage is TRBJ1-5; the D gene is possibly TRBD1 (5 bases). Trimming took 1 base from V and 5 from J, leaving 15 bases between them. The CDR3 is 16 residues long. Germline V gene sequence: CDR1 SNHLY, CDR2 FYNNEI. CDR3 nucleotide sequence: TGTGCCAGCAGTGAAGGGCTACTGGGACCCTATCAGCCCCAGCATTTT. Its translation: CASSEGLLGPYQPQHF.

The chain links TRBV5-1 to TRBJ1-1; D is uncertain. Germline loops: CDR1 SGHRS, CDR2 YFSETQ. The length of the CDR3 is 12 residues. Trimming shortened V by 3 bases and J by 4 bases, and 7 bases separated the two germline ends. CDR3 bases: TGCGCCAGCAGCTATAGGGCCACTGAAGCTTTCTTT. Its translation: CASSYRATEAFF.

The rearrangement links TRBV4-1 to TRBJ2-2; D possibly corresponds to TRBD1 (6 bases). With 1 base removed from V and 4 bases from J, the gap between germline ends came to 10 bases. Germline V gene lookup returns CDR1 MGHRA and CDR2 YSYEKL. The CDR3 has 15 residues. CDR3 DNA sequence: TGCGCCAGCAGCCAAGGGGGGCTAAGCACCGGGGAGCTGTTTTTT. It is translated as CASSQGGLSTGELFF.

This chain uses TRBV5-5 with TRBJ1-4; D call uncertain. This CDR3 is built from 13 residues. V lost 3 bases to trimming and J lost 5 bases, with 8 bases between them. Germline CDR1 reads SGHKS; CDR2 reads YYEKEE (reference sequence). The CDR3 nucleotides read TGTGCCAGCAGCTGGCCAGCAAATGAAAAACTGTTTTTT. The encoded protein is CASSWPANEKLFF.